This TCR beta chain came from a study of cytomegalovirus exposure and HLA in healthy donors. Study outcomes and limitations: Most sequenced TCRs were rare (though some public TCRs occurred in many donors). The classifier reportedly diagnosed cytomegalovirus status with high sensitivity and specificity. Within the 90 to 150 validation repertoires, first-cohort TCR clusters tended to co-occur, according to a later analysis.

Trimming cost V 2 bases and J 10 bases; bases outside gene matches: 6. The CDR3 runs 15 residues. The germline V gene encodes CDR1 MNHEY and CDR2 SMNVEV (reference sequence). The count of this clone is one. Its antigen is currently unknown. Clones were read by immunoSEQ multiplex PCR, and TCRdb kept only the in-frame ones, dropping some. This repertoire shows some 120,000 clones, approximately 91% found once; its top ten account for 1.5% to 2.5%. The sample consisted of PBMCs. The chain joins TRBV27 to TRBJ2-1, with 12 nucleotides matching TRBD1. The sequence was collected from a woman aged 18-29 years in good health and CMV-seronegative. In nucleotides, the CDR3 is TGTGCCAGCAGTTTACGGGACAGGGGGCCAGGGGAGCAGTTCTTC. It is translated as CASSLRDRGPGEQFF.